This TCR beta chain stems from a study of regulatory T cells in long-lasting Graves disease. For the study at large: Patients met the persistent Graves' disease definition after over 5 years of antithyroid drugs with positive TSH receptor antibodies. Regarding the study as a whole: Newly diagnosed disease favored TRBV20-1 and TRBJ2-1 over persistent disease. Persistent patients had a count of shared public clonotypes (over 2,500) that exceeded that of new patients (around 960).

This clonotype was detected ten times or more. Antigen specificity is unknown. Between the trimmed V and J ends, which lost 6 bases and 2 bases, there was a span of 11 bases. This CDR3 is 13 amino acids long. Per germline, CDR1 MNHNS and CDR2 SASEGT. iRepertoire HTBI primers and Arm-PCR of CDR3 regions built TCR beta libraries. TCRdb reanalysed the multiplex PCR reads using MiXCR and keeps one entry per CDR3 protein. The repertoire has some 430,000 distinct CDR3 sequences, 20% to 25% of them found once; the top ten carry 7.1%. Indicated time point: persistent/refractory GD, antithyroid drugs over 5 years with positive TRAb. Making the TCR library involved RNA that had been extracted from PBMCs. Blood from the periphery, approximately 10 milliliters in all, was drawn into EDTA tubes.

The rearrangement links TRBV6-1 to TRBJ2-7; the D call may be TRBD1 or TRBD2 (5 bases each). This sample comprised peripheral blood mononuclear cells (PBMCs), obtained when the disease was refractory, from a patient treated with antithyroid drugs. The receptor was derived from a female donor with Graves disease. CDR3 protein: CASRNGGTYEQYF. The CDR3 DNA reads as TGTGCCAGCAGGAATGGGGGTACCTACGAGCAGTACTTC.